A selection of T cell receptor beta chains follows, all from one sample in a study of memory CD4+ T cells and cytomegalovirus serostatus. The data were produced by immunoSEQ multiplex PCR, yet TCRdb's version contains in-frame clones alone and is incomplete. The data show around 50,000 clones, approximately 78% seen once. What was sequenced was memory CD4+ T cells from blood. The receptors stem from an adult in good health and CMV-seronegative. Both conserved end residues are part of each CDR3. Fields, in order: clone size, J gene, D gene, V gene, CDR3 DNA, CDR3 protein. D genes are given only for firm matches. Rows give clone size only sometimes, using once, few, many, or a class for an expanded clone.

.,TRBJ1-3,.,TRBV19,TGTGCCAGTAGTAGGGCAGGGCTCCTCCAGGTTGGAAACACCATATATTTT,CASSRAGLLQVGNTIYF
few,TRBJ1-5,TRBD1,TRBV18,TGTGCCAGCTCAACGGGGACAGGGCTAAGCAATCAGCCCCAGCATTTT,CASSTGTGLSNQPQHF
.,TRBJ1-2,.,TRBV6-5,TGTGCCAGCAGTTGGACCGGACGGGCGAGCTATGGCTACACCTTC,CASSWTGRASYGYTF
.,TRBJ2-5,TRBD2,TRBV29-1,TGCAGCGTTTGGGGGGAGGGGTACCAAGAGACCCAGTACTTC,CSVWGEGYQETQYF
.,TRBJ1-5,.,TRBV7-2,TGTGCCAGCAGCTTAGAATCCTTTCAGCCCCAGCATTTT,CASSLESFQPQHF
.,TRBJ2-5,.,TRBV6-1,TGTGCCAGCAGTGAAGCGAACCGCGCGACCCAGTACTTC,CASSEANRATQYF
.,TRBJ1-1,.,TRBV6-5,TGTGCCAGCAGTTCCGGACAGCAGAACACTGAAGCTTTCTTT,CASSSGQQNTEAFF
.,TRBJ2-2,TRBD2,TRBV5-1,TGCGCCAGCACCTCACTAGCGGGAGGGGACACCGGGGAGCTGTTTTTT,CASTSLAGGDTGELFF
once,TRBJ2-6,.,TRBV10-3,TGTGCCATCACTAAAGACATCTCTGGGGCCAACGTCCTGACTTTC,CAITKDISGANVLTF
.,TRBJ1-5,.,TRBV6-6,TGTGCCAGCAACGACAGACTGGGCCATAGCAATCAGCCCCAGCATTTT,CASNDRLGHSNQPQHF
.,TRBJ2-7,.,TRBV15,TGTGCCACCAGCAGAGATCAGGGAAATAGCCAATACGAGCAGTACTTC,CATSRDQGNSQYEQYF
few,TRBJ2-7,.,TRBV7-9,TGTGCCAGCAGCCTACGTGGGGGGTCCGAGCAGTACTTC,CASSLRGGSEQYF
few,TRBJ2-1,.,TRBV7-8,TGTGCCAGCAGCTTAGTGAGGTCCTACAATGAGCAGTTCTTC,CASSLVRSYNEQFF
once,TRBJ2-3,.,TRBV5-4,TGTGCCAGCAGCTTGTCGCGGACTAGCACAGATACGCAGTATTTT,CASSLSRTSTDTQYF
.,TRBJ2-1,TRBD2,TRBV7-3,TGTGCCAGCAGCTTAGGGGGGACTAGCGGGAGGGAGCAGTTCTTC,CASSLGGTSGREQFF
.,TRBJ2-7,TRBD2,TRBV19,TGTGCCAGTAGTATCGGGACTAGCTTAAGGTACGAGCAGTACTTC,CASSIGTSLRYEQYF
.,TRBJ2-1,TRBD2,TRBV7-9,TGTGCCAGCAGCTTAGGGACTAGCAACTACAATGAGCAGTTCTTC,CASSLGTSNYNEQFF
few,TRBJ1-2,.,TRBV28,TGTGCCAGCAGTTCCTCCTCTCTGGGTCAGGGCTACACCTTC,CASSSSSLGQGYTF
.,TRBJ2-2,.,TRBV4-1,TGCGCCAGCAGCCAAGTTTCACAGAACACCGGGGAGCTGTTTTTT,CASSQVSQNTGELFF